Listed here is a single T cell receptor (beta chain). TCRdb keeps only in-frame clones here, not all; method: immunoSEQ multiplex PCR. The data contain about 130,000 clones, around 94% of them seen just once; the ten biggest clones take up roughly 0.54%. This entry is derived from a study of control samples from healthy donors and cancer patients. Germline CDR1 ENHRY, CDR2 SYGVKD. The CDR3 is 15 residues long. The junction had 7 bases not matched to a gene; V was cut back by 7 bases and J by 4 bases. The rearrangement uses TRBV10-3 and TRBJ2-6; 7 nucleotides align to TRBD1. This receptor was taken from a man older than 75 with head and neck cancer. Sequences were obtained from PBMCs. The CDR3 region has the DNA TGTGCCATCACCGCGACAGGGTCCGGGGCCAACGTCCTGACTTTC. This gives the protein CAITATGSGANVLTF.